A single sample is the source of the 21 T cell receptor beta chains below, sequenced in a study of CD8 T cells in ankylosing spondylitis. Antigen specificity for these receptors is unknown. TCRdb fed the 5' RACE reads into MiXCR, producing one record per CDR3 protein. The sample shows under 250,000 distinct CDR3 sequences, roughly 6.6% of them seen only once. Study observations and caveats: For ankylosing spondylitis blood, a TCR beta motif of several highly homologous variants appeared characteristic.

The material sequenced was blood, either unsorted or a sorted T cell fraction (not recorded which). These receptor sequences come from a male donor with ankylosing spondylitis.

This clonotype has ten or more counts. The V and J genes are TRBV5-6 and TRBJ2-2, with D perhaps TRBD2 (6 bases). This CDR3 comprises 16 residues. Germline CDR1 is SGHDT and CDR2 is YYEEEE. V was pared by 4 bases and J by 2 bases, with 15 bases between. This CDR3 reads CASSTRLALNTGELFF. The CDR3 nucleotides read TGTGCCAGCAGCACCCGGCTAGCGCTTAACACCGGGGAGCTGTTTTTT.

The rearrangement joins TRBV27 to TRBJ1-4; D is uncertain. This CDR3 is built from 14 residues. From germline, CDR1 is MNHEY and CDR2 SMNVEV (reference sequence). Trimming took off 2 bases at V and 1 base at J, with 5 bases between the two ends. CDR3 protein: CASSLAQTNEKLFF. Written as DNA, the CDR3 is TGTGCCAGCAGTTTAGCGCAAACTAATGAAAAACTGTTTTTT.

This clonotype was observed at least ten times. The J gene is TRBJ2-3, the V gene TRBV7-8, with 10 bases matching TRBD2. The CDR3 loop spans 16 amino acids. The V gene's germline CDR1 is SGHVS and CDR2 FQNEAQ. J was trimmed by 6 bases and V by 5 bases; bases with no gene match: 11. CDR3 in amino acids: CASSPYKRGGRDTQYF. In DNA form, the CDR3 reads TGTGCCAGCAGCCCCTATAAGCGGGGGGGCCGGGATACGCAGTATTTT. The entire variable domain, with the rest obtained from reference TRBV7-8 and TRBJ2-3, is as follows: GAGVSQSPRYKVAKRGQDVALRCDPISGHVSLFWYQQALGQGPEFLTYFQNEAQLDKSGLPSDRFFAERPEGSVSTLKIQRTQQEDSAVYLCASSPYKRGGRDTQYFGPGTRLTVL.

The CDR3 spells CASSLFDDRRGYTF. CDR3 in DNA: TGTGCCAGCAGCTTGTTCGACGACAGGAGGGGCTACACCTTC. The rearrangement uses TRBV5-4 and TRBJ1-2, with D possibly TRBD1 on 6 matching bases. The germline V gene encodes CDR1 SGHNT and CDR2 YYREEE (reference sequence). The length of the CDR3 is 14 residues. V was clipped by 1 base and J by 8 bases, with 15 bases between them.

This clonotype appeared many times. The rearrangement links TRBV9 to TRBJ2-7, with a weak D call TRBD1 (5 bases). The CDR3 loop spans 14 amino acids. Germline V gene data show CDR1 as SGDLS and CDR2 as YYNGEE. V lost 0 bases, J lost 1 base, and 8 bases lay in between. This chain's CDR3 is CASSVGTKSYEQYF. CDR3 in DNA: TGTGCCAGCAGCGTAGGGACAAAGTCCTACGAGCAGTACTTC.

This clonotype was picked up many times. This rearrangement joins TRBV9 to TRBJ2-7; 7 bases line up with TRBD1. The V and J ends lost 0 bases and 9 bases, in that order; junction bases with no gene match: 6. Germline V gene lookup returns CDR1 SGDLS and CDR2 YYNGEE. The CDR3 contains 13 residues. DNA for the CDR3: TGTGCCAGCAGCGTAGGGACAGGCCCCGGGCAGTACTTC. Translation: CASSVGTGPGQYF.

This clonotype was seen repeatedly, ten times or more. The chain combines TRBV7-2 with TRBJ2-2; perhaps TRBD2 as D (5 bases). CDR1 SGHTA and CDR2 FQGNSA come from the germline V gene. V dropped 5 bases and J dropped 10 bases, with 14 bases sitting between them. This CDR3 has 13 residues. The CDR3 loop reads CASSIEGAAELFF. CDR3 nucleotides: TGTGCCAGCAGCATAGAGGGCGCCGCGGAGCTGTTTTTT.

This clonotype has a handful of counts. V is TRBV7-2 and J is TRBJ2-3; 8 bases line up with TRBD2. The germline V gene encodes CDR1 SGHTA and CDR2 FQGNSA. The CDR3 covers 15 residues. The V gene end was trimmed by 2 bases and the J gene end by 5 bases; junction bases not matched to a gene: 6. This CDR3 is CASSLTGRALDTQYF. DNA for the CDR3: TGTGCCAGCAGCTTAACCGGGAGGGCTCTAGATACGCAGTATTTT.

This clonotype was detected many times. This chain links TRBV4-1 with TRBJ2-7; possibly TRBD1 or TRBD2 for D (5 bases each). The CDR3 spans 16 residues. Deletions cut 0 bases from V and 0 bases from J, with 12 bases between. Germline V gives CDR1 MGHRA, CDR2 YSYEKL. CDR3 nucleotides: TGCGCCAGCAGCCAAGATATGAGGGGCCCCTCCTACGAGCAGTACTTC. This encodes CASSQDMRGPSYEQYF.

This clonotype was seen ten or more times. The chain recombines TRBV28 with TRBJ2-3; 9 bases map to TRBD2. Germline V lookup: CDR1 MDHEN, CDR2 SYDVKM. V gave up 4 bases and J gave up 1 base; unmatched junction bases: 9. The CDR3 covers 17 residues. The CDR3: CASSYFGAGGGTDTQYF. CDR3 coding DNA: TGTGCCAGCAGTTATTTTGGAGCGGGAGGCGGCACAGATACGCAGTATTTT.

CDR3 nucleotide sequence: TGTGCCAGCTCACCAATTAGCGGGGGGCAGAGCACAGATACGCAGTATTTT. This gives the protein CASSPISGGQSTDTQYF. The rearrangement uses TRBV18 and TRBJ2-3, with 10 bases lining up with TRBD2. CDR1 is KGHSH, CDR2 LQKENI, per germline. The CDR3 length is 17 residues. The junction had 5 bases not matched to a gene; V was cut back by 2 bases and J by 0 bases.

At least ten counts were recorded for this clonotype. This chain uses TRBV7-9 with TRBJ2-1; D ambiguous. This CDR3 contains 13 residues. V was trimmed by 7 bases and J by 7 bases, leaving 14 bases between them. The V gene's germline CDR1 is SEHNR and CDR2 FQNEAQ (reference sequence). The CDR3 coding sequence is TGTGCCAGCATCCCTCCCGTTGGGAATGAGCAGTTCTTC. It is translated as CASIPPVGNEQFF.

The CDR3 DNA is TGTGCCATCAGTGAGGGACAGGCGATTAACTATGGCTACACCTTC. Residues: CAISEGQAINYGYTF. The chain employs TRBV10-3 and TRBJ1-2; 7 bases fit TRBD1. The ends lost 2 bases at V and 1 base at J; junction bases unmatched: 4. The CDR3 consists of 15 residues. Germline CDR1 ENHRY, CDR2 SYGVKD.

In its sample, this clonotype was seen many times. The chain employs TRBV6-4 and TRBJ2-2; TRBD1 agrees at 7 bases. The germline gives CDR1 MRHNA, CDR2 SNTAGT. V lost 7 bases, J lost 5 bases, and 4 bases stayed unmatched. The CDR3 is 13 amino acids. CDR3 residues: CASKGGRTGELFF. DNA of the CDR3: TGTGCCAGCAAAGGGGGCCGGACCGGGGAGCTGTTTTTT.

This clonotype was seen many times. The chain combines TRBV2 with TRBJ1-1, with 11 bases matching TRBD1. Germline loops: CDR1 SNHLY, CDR2 FYNNEI. J gave up 6 bases and V 5 bases, and 11 bases lay outside the gene matches. The CDR3 is made up of 16 amino acids. The CDR3: CASSPGQGARRAEAFF. DNA of the CDR3: TGTGCCAGCAGTCCCGGACAGGGGGCGAGGAGGGCTGAAGCTTTCTTT.

This clonotype was counted a few times. The V gene is TRBV27, the J gene TRBJ2-1; D gene uncertain. Germline V gene lookup returns CDR1 MNHEY and CDR2 SMNVEV (reference sequence). V was clipped by 1 base and J by 5 bases, with 15 bases between them. CDR3 length: 16 residues. The CDR3 DNA follows: TGTGCCAGCAGTTTATATCCTAGGGTAGCTGACAATGAGCAGTTCTTC. Translated: CASSLYPRVADNEQFF.

This clonotype came up many times. The gene calls are TRBV6-2 or TRBV6-3 and TRBJ1-5; tentatively, D is TRBD1 (5 bases). V lost 2 bases to trimming and J lost 2 bases, with 7 bases between them. The CDR3 sequence is 14 residues long. Germline CDR1 MNHEY, CDR2 SVGEGT. In DNA, the CDR3 is TGTGCCAGCAGTTACGGGGGTGGCAATCAGCCCCAGCATTTT. Encoded protein: CASSYGGGNQPQHF.

In this sample, this clonotype turned up many times. The chain links TRBV11-2 to TRBJ1-1, with TRBD1 identical over 12 bases. Trimming removed 6 bases from V and 1 base from J; junction bases left unmatched: 6. The CDR3 is made up of 16 amino acids. Germline V gene sequence: CDR1 SGHAT, CDR2 FQNNGV. The CDR3 loop reads CASSSGTGGTNTEAFF. In nucleotides, the CDR3 is TGTGCCAGCAGTTCCGGGACAGGGGGCACGAACACTGAAGCTTTCTTT. Full variable domain (remainder filled in from reference TRBV11-2 and TRBJ1-1): EAGVAQSPRYKIIEKRQSVAFWCNPISGHATLYWYQQILGQGPKLLIQFQNNGVVDDSQLPKDRFSAERLKGVDSTLKIQPAKLEDSAVYLCASSSGTGGTNTEAFFGQGTRLTVV.

This clonotype was detected a few times. The chain recombines TRBV5-1 with TRBJ2-2, with TRBD1 matching over 9 bases. The germline gives CDR1 SGHRS, CDR2 YFSETQ. Unmatched junction bases numbered 16, after V lost 0 bases and J lost 4 bases. CDR3 length equals 20 residues. CDR3 sequence: CASSLGPGQGRGTITGELFF. CDR3 bases: TGCGCCAGCAGCTTGGGCCCGGGACAGGGTCGTGGGACGATCACCGGGGAGCTGTTTTTT. Full variable domain (remainder filled in from reference TRBV5-1 and TRBJ2-2): KAGVTQTPRYLIKTRGQQVTLSCSPISGHRSVSWYQQTPGQGLQFLFEYFSETQRNKGNFPGRFSGRQFSNSRSEMNVSTLELGDSALYLCASSLGPGQGRGTITGELFFGEGSRLTVL.

The sample holds a few counts of this clonotype. The chain recombines TRBV7-9 with TRBJ2-7; 13 bases are a match to TRBD2. CDR1 and CDR2 from the germline V gene are SEHNR and FQNEAQ (reference sequence). The CDR3 is 13 residues long. V was pared by 8 bases and J by 5 bases, with 3 bases of the junction left unmatched. CDR3 in amino acids: CASSGLAGDEQYF. DNA of the CDR3: TGTGCCAGCTCCGGACTAGCGGGGGACGAGCAGTACTTC.

The chain uses TRBV4-1 and TRBJ2-2, with D perhaps matching TRBD2 (6 bases). V lost 6 bases and J 0 bases, leaving 14 bases between the germline ends. The germline V gene encodes CDR1 MGHRA and CDR2 YSYEKL. The CDR3 sequence is 16 residues long. CDR3 protein: CASRPRAGSNTGELFF. CDR3 sequence (DNA): TGCGCCAGCAGACCACGGGCGGGATCGAACACCGGGGAGCTGTTTTTT.